Listed here are 30 T cell receptor beta chains from one sample, sequenced in a study of identifying expanded T cells in peripheral blood. The repertoire was sequenced with immunoSEQ multiplex PCR; TCRdb's copy has only in-frame clones and lacks some. The table has about 53,000 clones, around four fifths seen once. What was sequenced was blood. These receptors were obtained from a person aged 18 to 75 in good health.

The chain couples TRBV30 to TRBJ2-2; tentative D call: TRBD2 (5 bases). Trimming took off 3 bases at V and 4 bases at J, with 9 bases between the two ends. Germline V lookup: CDR1 GTSNPN, CDR2 SVGIG (reference sequence). The CDR3 loop spans 13 amino acids. CDR3 DNA: TGTGCCTGGAGGCAGAGGGTCACCGGGGAGCTGTTTTTT. This encodes CAWRQRVTGELFF.

This clone was detected only a few times. J is TRBJ2-1 and V is TRBV19, with no clear D. V lost 1 base, J lost 10 bases, and 14 bases lay in between. Germline lookup yields CDR1 LNHDA and CDR2 SQIVND (reference sequence). The CDR3 sequence is 14 residues long. The CDR3, as DNA: TGTGCCAGTAGTATAGGCCCGCCAGGTGGCGAGCAGTTCTTC. Amino acids: CASSIGPPGGEQFF.

CDR3 protein: CASSQRTGANTEAFF. The CDR3 DNA reads TGTGCCAGCAGCCAACGAACAGGGGCGAACACTGAAGCTTTCTTT. V usage is TRBV14 and J usage is TRBJ1-1; 7 bases are a match to TRBD1. CDR1 is SGHDN, CDR2 FVKESK, per germline. V lost 2 bases, J lost 1 base, and 4 bases stayed unmatched. This CDR3 is built from 15 residues.

V and J are TRBV7-2 and TRBJ2-3, with 8 positions matching TRBD2. V dropped 5 bases and J dropped 6; count of bases not matched to a gene: 4. Germline V lookup: CDR1 SGHTA, CDR2 FQGNSA. The CDR3 covers 13 residues. The CDR3, as DNA: TGTGCCAGCAGCATCGGGGGGGCCGATACGCAGTATTTT. Its protein is CASSIGGADTQYF.

The CDR3 nucleotides are TGCGCCAGCAGCGTTAACGGGGCTAATCCTACGGGGGAGCTGTTTTTT. Encoded protein: CASSVNGANPTGELFF. The chain joins TRBV5-1 to TRBJ2-2; D may correspond to TRBD1 or TRBD2 (5 bases each). Germline CDR1 reads SGHRS; CDR2 reads YFSETQ. There are 16 residues in the CDR3. V gave up 4 bases and J gave up 8 bases, with 21 bases separating them. Full variable domain (outside the CDR3, taken from reference TRBV5-1 and TRBJ2-2): KAGVTQTPRYLIKTRGQQVTLSCSPISGHRSVSWYQQTPGQGLQFLFEYFSETQRNKGNFPGRFSGRQFSNSRSEMNVSTLELGDSALYLCASSVNGANPTGELFFGEGSRLTVL.

The sample holds a few counts of this clone. The J gene is TRBJ2-6, the V gene TRBV7-9, with 7 bases that match TRBD2. V was clipped by 3 bases and J by 1 base; unmatched bases: 6. Germline CDR1 reads SEHNR; CDR2 reads FQNEAQ (reference sequence). The CDR3 has 17 residues. The CDR3 DNA reads as TGTGCCAGCAGCTTCAGCGGGGCTTTATCTGGGGCCAACGTCCTGACTTTC. It codes for CASSFSGALSGANVLTF.

The chain carries TRBV7-8 and TRBJ1-1; D uncertain. This CDR3 has 14 amino acids. Between the trimmed V and J ends, which lost 0 bases and 0 bases, there was a span of 5 bases. Germline values: CDR1 SGHVS, CDR2 FQNEAQ. The CDR3 DNA reads as TGTGCCAGCAGCTTAGCCGGCCTGAACACTGAAGCTTTCTTT. It is translated as CASSLAGLNTEAFF.

This chain uses TRBV28 with TRBJ2-3; D may correspond to TRBD1 or TRBD2 (5 bases each). Germline V gives CDR1 MDHEN, CDR2 SYDVKM. This CDR3 region has 16 residues. V gave up 6 bases and J gave up 1 base, with 17 bases separating them. The CDR3 DNA follows: TGTGCCAGCAGCCCTGGGGGATCCTTGGGCACAGATACGCAGTATTTT. Its translation is CASSPGGSLGTDTQYF.

This clone was recorded a few times. This chain joins TRBV5-4 and TRBJ1-2; D is undetermined. CDR1 SGHNT and CDR2 YYREEE come from the germline V gene (reference sequence). The CDR3 has 14 amino acids. Trimming shortened V by 4 bases and J by 6 bases, and 16 bases separated the two germline ends. The DNA of the CDR3 is TGTGCCAGCAGCCCACACACCGTCTCAGATGGCTACACCTTC. This gives the protein CASSPHTVSDGYTF. Based on the CDR3 plus reference TRBV5-4 and TRBJ1-2, the full variable domain is ETGVTQSPTHLIKTRGQQVTLRCSSQSGHNTVSWYQQALGQGPQFIFQYYREEENGRGNFPPRFSGLQFPNYSSELNVNALELDDSALYLCASSPHTVSDGYTFGSGTRLTVV.

The V call is TRBV10-1, the J call TRBJ1-2, with D unclear. This CDR3 has 11 amino acids. CDR1 and CDR2 from the germline V gene are WNHNN and SYGVQD (reference sequence). Trimming removed 2 bases at V and 5 bases at J, with 3 bases between. In DNA form, the CDR3 reads TGCGCCAGCAGTGAGGGGTATGGCTACACCTTC. It specifies CASSEGYGYTF.

This clone was seen a handful of times. This chain uses TRBV13 with TRBJ2-1, with 13 bases matching TRBD2. Germline-derived CDR1 and CDR2 are PRHDT and FYEKMQ (reference sequence). V was pared by 5 bases and J by 0 bases, with 4 bases of the junction left unmatched. This CDR3 is built from 17 residues. CDR3 coding DNA: TGTGCCAGCAGCGGACTAGCGGGGGCCAACTCCTACAATGAGCAGTTCTTC. Translated: CASSGLAGANSYNEQFF.

The CDR3 sequence: CASSLLGQEDTIYF. DNA for the CDR3: TGTGCCAGCAGCCTGCTCGGACAGGAGGACACCATATATTTT. The V call is TRBV11-2, the J call TRBJ1-3; 7 bases match TRBD1. This CDR3 spans 14 amino acids. With V trimmed by 5 bases and J by 8 bases, 9 bases remained unmatched. Germline V CDR1 and CDR2: SGHAT, FQNNGV.

The CDR3 DNA is TGCGCCAGCAGCTTAGGTCAGTTAATAGATACGCAGTATTTT. This gives the protein CASSLGQLIDTQYF. V usage is TRBV5-1 and J usage is TRBJ2-3, with D unresolved. V shed 2 bases and J shed 5 bases, with 12 bases lying between them. CDR3 length: 14 amino acids. Per germline, CDR1 SGHRS and CDR2 YFSETQ. Supplemented by reference TRBV5-1 and TRBJ2-3, the full variable domain reads KAGVTQTPRYLIKTRGQQVTLSCSPISGHRSVSWYQQTPGQGLQFLFEYFSETQRNKGNFPGRFSGRQFSNSRSEMNVSTLELGDSALYLCASSLGQLIDTQYFGPGTRLTVL.

The chain couples TRBV27 to TRBJ2-7, with D perhaps TRBD2 (5 bases). Between the trimmed V and J ends, which lost 2 bases and 9 bases, there was a span of 20 bases. From germline, CDR1 is MNHEY and CDR2 SMNVEV (reference sequence). The CDR3 contains 15 residues. DNA of the CDR3: TGTGCCAGCAGTTTAGACCGGGGATATAACCCCTGGCAGTACTTC. Its protein is CASSLDRGYNPWQYF.

The rearrangement uses TRBV6-5 and TRBJ2-3; D remains ambiguous. This CDR3 is built from 15 residues. V lost 5 bases and J 1 base, leaving 13 bases between the germline ends. CDR1 is MNHEY, CDR2 SVGAGI, per germline. CDR3: CASSQSTRGTDTQYF. The CDR3 coding sequence is TGTGCCAGCAGTCAATCTACCCGGGGCACAGATACGCAGTATTTT.

V is TRBV4-2 and J is TRBJ1-3; 8 bases map to TRBD1. J gave up 4 bases and V 1 base, and 6 bases lay outside the gene matches. CDR3 length: 16 residues. Germline V gene lookup returns CDR1 LGHNA and CDR2 YNFKEQ. CDR3 residues: CASSQGQGAAGNTIYF. Here the CDR3 DNA reads TGTGCCAGCAGCCAAGGGCAGGGGGCGGCGGGAAACACCATATATTTT.

The rearrangement uses TRBV5-1 and TRBJ2-3; unclear D gene. The CDR3 covers 13 residues. V dropped 0 bases and J dropped 2 bases, with 4 bases sitting between them. CDR1 and CDR2 from the germline V gene are SGHRS and YFSETQ. The CDR3 loop reads CASSLDVTDTQYF. The CDR3 DNA reads TGCGCCAGCAGCTTGGATGTCACAGATACGCAGTATTTT.

This clone has a handful of counts. V usage is TRBV5-1 and J usage is TRBJ1-2, with 7 bases fitting TRBD1. CDR3 size: 16 residues. V shed 7 bases and J 4 bases; nucleotides not matched to a gene: 16. The germline CDR1 and CDR2 sequences are SGHRS and YFSETQ. The CDR3 nucleotides are TGCGCCAGCCGCAACCTTCTGGACAGGAGGTCCTATGGCTACACCTTC. As protein: CASRNLLDRRSYGYTF.

The CDR3: CASSLEGSRGNEQFF. In DNA form, the CDR3 reads TGTGCCAGCAGCTTGGAGGGATCTAGGGGGAATGAGCAGTTCTTC. The chain has TRBV5-4 and TRBJ2-1, with a tentative D call TRBD1 (6 bases). Germline V gives CDR1 SGHNT, CDR2 YYREEE (reference sequence). Trimming left V 0 bases short and J 7 bases short, with 14 bases between. The CDR3 is made up of 15 amino acids.

The J gene is TRBJ1-4, the V gene TRBV18; TRBD1 aligns across 8 bases. V lost 3 bases to trimming and J lost 4 bases; unmatched junction nucleotides: 4. CDR1 is KGHSH and CDR2 is LQKENI in the germline V gene. CDR3 length equals 15 residues. In DNA, the CDR3 is TGTGCCAGCTCACCCCGGACAGGGTATAATGAAAAACTGTTTTTT. Amino acid sequence: CASSPRTGYNEKLFF.

V and J are TRBV6-5 and TRBJ1-2, with D possibly TRBD1 on 6 matching bases. This CDR3 contains 16 residues. The V gene lost 0 bases and the J gene lost 3 bases, with 14 bases spanning the gap. Germline V gene sequence: CDR1 MNHEY, CDR2 SVGAGI. CDR3 sequence: CASSYSSGGWDYGYTF. CDR3 nucleotides: TGTGCCAGCAGTTACTCGAGTGGGGGCTGGGACTATGGCTACACCTTC.

CDR3 DNA sequence: TGCGCCAGCAGCTTATCTAGCAGCGCCGGGGAGCTGTTTTTT. Amino acids: CASSLSSSAGELFF. The chain uses TRBV5-1 and TRBJ2-2, with a possible D match to TRBD2 (5 bases). This CDR3 region has 14 residues. Germline CDR1 is SGHRS and CDR2 is YFSETQ. Trimming left V 2 bases short and J 6 bases short, with 11 bases between.

The chain employs TRBV5-1 and TRBJ2-2, with D possibly TRBD1 on 6 matching bases. The germline V gene encodes CDR1 SGHRS and CDR2 YFSETQ. V lost 4 bases, J lost 6 bases, and 16 bases lay in between. This CDR3 region has 15 residues. CDR3: CASSGGLTKAGELFF. In DNA form, the CDR3 reads TGCGCCAGCAGCGGGGGCCTAACTAAAGCCGGGGAGCTGTTTTTT.

This sequence joins TRBV19 and TRBJ1-5; D might be TRBD1 (5 bases). Germline V lookup: CDR1 LNHDA, CDR2 SQIVND (reference sequence). V lost 5 bases, J lost 2 bases, and 25 bases lay in between. The CDR3 has 19 amino acids. CDR3 DNA sequence: TGTGCCAGTAGTCTTGACGTGGGACGTACTAAGGATGGCAATCAGCCCCAGCATTTT. This translates into CASSLDVGRTKDGNQPQHF. The full variable domain, its missing parts supplied by reference TRBV19 and TRBJ1-5, is DGGITQSPKYLFRKEGQNVTLSCEQNLNHDAMYWYRQDPGQGLRLIYYSQIVNDFQKGDIAEGYSVSREKKESFPLTVTSAQKNPTAFYLCASSLDVGRTKDGNQPQHFGDGTRLSIL.

The chain recombines TRBV29-1 with TRBJ2-7; TRBD2 matches at 11 bases. CDR1 is SQVTM and CDR2 is ANQGSEA in the germline V gene. V gave up 7 bases and J gave up 3 bases; unmatched junction bases: 5. There are 13 residues in the CDR3. CDR3 DNA: TGCAGCGCAATGACTAGCGGGGTCTACGAGCAGTACTTC. Its translation is CSAMTSGVYEQYF.

This chain uses TRBV5-4 with TRBJ1-4; D unclear. Germline CDR1 is SGHNT and CDR2 is YYREEE (reference sequence). With 0 bases removed from V and 4 bases from J, the gap between germline ends came to 7 bases. The CDR3 has 14 amino acids. This chain's CDR3 is CASSLEGINEKLFF. The CDR3 coding sequence is TGTGCCAGCAGCTTGGAAGGGATTAATGAAAAACTGTTTTTT.

The chain joins TRBV6-1 to TRBJ1-6; D is undetermined. Germline V lookup: CDR1 MNHNS, CDR2 SASEGT. V was trimmed by 7 bases and J by 12 bases, leaving 16 bases between them. The CDR3 is made up of 13 amino acids. The CDR3 here is CASTQTAQRPLHF. CDR3 DNA: TGTGCCAGCACCCAGACGGCCCAGCGACCCCTCCACTTT.

The chain couples TRBV4-2 to TRBJ1-1; the match to TRBD1 covers 10 bases. J lost 5 bases, V lost 2 bases, and 5 bases had no gene match. Germline CDR1 is LGHNA and CDR2 is YNFKEQ. This CDR3 is 15 amino acids long. Here the CDR3 reads CASSQSGTGETEAFF. CDR3 DNA: TGTGCCAGCAGCCAATCCGGGACAGGGGAGACTGAAGCTTTCTTT.

This clone was found once. V gene TRBV2 combines with J gene TRBJ2-5, with 9 bases identical to TRBD2. The CDR3 is 15 amino acids. Germline V lookup: CDR1 SNHLY, CDR2 FYNNEI. Germline trimming cut 4 bases from V and 5 bases from J; bases unmatched to any gene: 8. The CDR3: CASSAWLAGSETQYF. In DNA form, the CDR3 reads TGTGCCAGCAGTGCTTGGCTAGCGGGGAGCGAGACCCAGTACTTC.

This chain connects TRBV30 to TRBJ2-1; D not certain. V gave up 2 bases and J gave up 0 bases, with 14 bases separating them. Germline loops: CDR1 GTSNPN, CDR2 SVGIG (reference sequence). CDR3 length: 16 amino acids. CDR3 residues: CAWSLTGLSSYNEQFF. The CDR3 DNA is TGTGCCTGGAGTTTGACGGGCTTGAGCTCCTACAATGAGCAGTTCTTC.